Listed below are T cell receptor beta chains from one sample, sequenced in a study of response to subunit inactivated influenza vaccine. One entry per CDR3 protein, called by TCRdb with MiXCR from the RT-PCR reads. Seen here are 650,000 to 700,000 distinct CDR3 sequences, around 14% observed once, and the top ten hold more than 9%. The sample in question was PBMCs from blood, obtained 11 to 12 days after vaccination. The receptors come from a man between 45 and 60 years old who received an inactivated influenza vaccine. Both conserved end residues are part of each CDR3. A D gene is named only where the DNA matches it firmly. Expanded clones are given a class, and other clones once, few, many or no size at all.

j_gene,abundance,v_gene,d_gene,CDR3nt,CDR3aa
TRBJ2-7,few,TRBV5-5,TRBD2,TGTGCCAGCAGCGTGGGACTAGCGCCTCCCTACGAGCAGTACTTC,CASSVGLAPPYEQYF
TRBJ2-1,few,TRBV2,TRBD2,TGTGCCAGCAGTGAAGCGGGGGGAGGGACCGCGGCGGATGAGCAGTTCTTC,CASSEAGGGTAADEQFF
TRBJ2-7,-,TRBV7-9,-,TGTGCCAGCAGCAACCACAGGGAGGGAGACTACGAGCAGTACTTC,CASSNHREGDYEQYF
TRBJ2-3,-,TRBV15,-,TGTGCCACCAGCAGCTCCGGGACACGGCTGCCAGATACGCAGTATTTT,CATSSSGTRLPDTQYF
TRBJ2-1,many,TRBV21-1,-,TGTGCCGCATCCTCGGATCTAGGAGAGATGGACAATGAGCAGTTCTTC,CAASSDLGEMDNEQFF
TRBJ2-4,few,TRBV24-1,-,TGTGCCACCAGTGACAGGGGACGTCAAAACATTCAGTACTTC,CATSDRGRQNIQYF
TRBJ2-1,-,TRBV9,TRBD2,TGTGCCAGCAGCCCGCTGCCTAGACTAGCGGGATACAATGAGCAGTTCTTC,CASSPLPRLAGYNEQFF
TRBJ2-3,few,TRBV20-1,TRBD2,TGCAGTGCTAGGGGACTAGCCCGAAGAGAGGCAGATACGCAGTATTTT,CSARGLARREADTQYF
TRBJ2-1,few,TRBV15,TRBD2,TGTGCCACAAGGAGGGGTAGCGGGAGTTATGAGCAGTTCTTC,CATRRGSGSYEQFF
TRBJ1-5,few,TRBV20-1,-,TGCAGTGCTAGCGATGGGGCCCTAGGGCCCCAGCATTTT,CSASDGALGPQHF
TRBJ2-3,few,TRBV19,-,TGTGCCAGTAGTATGGGGCGGGGACGCACAGATACGCAGTATTTT,CASSMGRGRTDTQYF
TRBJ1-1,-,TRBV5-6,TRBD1,TGTGCCAGCAGCTTGGGGACAGGGGGCGCGGGCATGAACACTGAAGCTTTCTTT,CASSLGTGGAGMNTEAFF
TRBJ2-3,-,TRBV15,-,TGTGCCACCAGCAGAGATTTGAGTGCAGATACGCAGTATTTT,CATSRDLSADTQYF
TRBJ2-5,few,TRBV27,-,TGTGCCAGCAGTCCTGGGACCCTCCTTGGGGGGACCCAGTACTTC,CASSPGTLLGGTQYF
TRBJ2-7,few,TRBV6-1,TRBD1,TGTGCCAGCACTAAAGGACAGGGGGCTTCCTACGAGCAGTACTTC,CASTKGQGASYEQYF
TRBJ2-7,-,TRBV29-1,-,TGCAGCGTTAAGGACACCCGGAACTACGAGCAGTACTTC,CSVKDTRNYEQYF
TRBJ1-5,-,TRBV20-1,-,TGCAGTGCTACCGGTTGGGGGGCTGGGCAGCCCCAGCATTTT,CSATGWGAGQPQHF
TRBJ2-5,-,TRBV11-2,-,TGTGCCAGCAGCTTACTGCAGAATGCGGGACGCCATACCGTCGGTGGGGAGACCCAGTACTTC,CASSLLQNAGRHTVGGETQYF
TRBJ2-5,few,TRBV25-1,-,TGTGCCAGCAGCCGTCCCGGGGTCGGAGAGACCCAGTACTTC,CASSRPGVGETQYF
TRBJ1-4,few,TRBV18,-,TGTGCCAGCCTATCCTCGGAGGAAAAACTGTTTTTT,CASLSSEEKLFF
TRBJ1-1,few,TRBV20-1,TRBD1,TGCAGTGCTAGTGACAGGGGGATAAACACTGAAGCTTTCTTT,CSASDRGINTEAFF
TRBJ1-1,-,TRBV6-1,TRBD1,TGTGCCAGCACCGTCCGAGGAGCAGGGGGCGTAGCTTTCTTT,CASTVRGAGGVAFF
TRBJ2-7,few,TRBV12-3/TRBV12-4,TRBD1,TGTGCCAGCTCTCGGACAGGGGGATACTACGAGCAGTACTTC,CASSRTGGYYEQYF
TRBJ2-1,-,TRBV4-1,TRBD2,TGCGCCAGCAGCCAAGTCCCGAGCGGGAGGGCCAAAGGAGTGCAGTTCTTC,CASSQVPSGRAKGVQFF
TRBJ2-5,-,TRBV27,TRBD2,TGTGCCAGCAGTTTAGGACCCGGACTAGCGGGGGTTCAAGAGACCCAGTACTTC,CASSLGPGLAGVQETQYF
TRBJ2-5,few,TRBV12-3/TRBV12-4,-,TGTGCCAGCTCCGGGATTCAACGCCAAGAGACCCAGTACTTC,CASSGIQRQETQYF
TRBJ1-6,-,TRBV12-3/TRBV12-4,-,TGTGCCAGCAGTTCGCAGTCGATGAATTCACCCCTCCACTTT,CASSSQSMNSPLHF
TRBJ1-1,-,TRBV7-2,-,TGTGCCAGCAGCTTAGTACCGGGTTCCAAGGACACTGAAGCTTTCTTT,CASSLVPGSKDTEAFF
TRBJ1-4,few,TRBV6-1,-,TGTGCCAGCAGTGAACAGAGGGAAAAACTGTTTTTT,CASSEQREKLFF
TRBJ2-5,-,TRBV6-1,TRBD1,TGTGCCAGCAGGCGGGGCCCGACAGGGGAAGAGACCCAGTACTTC,CASRRGPTGEETQYF
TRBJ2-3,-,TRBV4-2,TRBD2,TGTGCCAGCAGCCATGTGACTAGCGGGGGGCGGACAGATACGCAGTATTTT,CASSHVTSGGRTDTQYF
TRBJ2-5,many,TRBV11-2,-,TGTGCCAGCAGCCCGACAAGGTTTGCCCAGTACTTC,CASSPTRFAQYF
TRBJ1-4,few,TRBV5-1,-,TGCGCCAGCAGCTTGGAGGGCAGGACCCGGTTGGGTGAAAAACTGTTTTTT,CASSLEGRTRLGEKLFF
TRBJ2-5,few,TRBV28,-,TGTGCCAGCAGTCGGGGGTTCCTCGGGGAGACCCAGTACTTC,CASSRGFLGETQYF
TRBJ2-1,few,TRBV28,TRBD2,TGTGCCAGCAGTTTAAGGGGACTAGCGGGGGGTGTCTATGAGCAGTTCTTC,CASSLRGLAGGVYEQFF
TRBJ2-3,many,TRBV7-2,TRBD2,TGTGCCAGCAGCTTATTTGGGGGCGGGAGGACAGATACGCAGTATTTT,CASSLFGGGRTDTQYF
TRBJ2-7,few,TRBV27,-,TGTGCCAGCAGTGGCCAATTTCAGGCCAACGAGCAGTACTTC,CASSGQFQANEQYF
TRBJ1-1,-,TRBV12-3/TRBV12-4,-,TGTGCCAGCAGTCGAAGTGGTCCGGACACTGAAGCTTTCTTT,CASSRSGPDTEAFF
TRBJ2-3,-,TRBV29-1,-,TGCAGCGTTGAGGAGGGGGGTAGTGCGGGCACAGATACGCAGTATTTT,CSVEEGGSAGTDTQYF
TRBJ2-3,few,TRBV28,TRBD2,TGTGCCAGCAGTTTTGAGGGCCTAGCGGGAGTACTAGATACGCAGTATTTT,CASSFEGLAGVLDTQYF
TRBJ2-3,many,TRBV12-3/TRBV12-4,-,TGTGCCAGCAGCTGGGACAGGGAGACTAGCGGACGCACAGATACGCAGTATTTT,CASSWDRETSGRTDTQYF
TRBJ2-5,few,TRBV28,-,TGTGCCAGCAGTCAACTAGGCGAGGAGACCCAGTACTTC,CASSQLGEETQYF
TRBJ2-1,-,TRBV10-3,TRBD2,TGTGCCATCAGTGAAGGACTAGCGGGGGGGGTTGCCAATGAGCAGTTCTTC,CAISEGLAGGVANEQFF
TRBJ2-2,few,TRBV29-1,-,TGCAGCGTTGCGGGTAGCGCTACCGGGGAGCTGTTTTTT,CSVAGSATGELFF
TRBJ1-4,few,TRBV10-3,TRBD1,TGTGCCACACAGGGGGCGAACGGTGAAAAACTGTTTTTT,CATQGANGEKLFF
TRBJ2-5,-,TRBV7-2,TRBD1,TGTGCCAGCAGCATGGACAGGGTGGAGACCCAGTACTTC,CASSMDRVETQYF
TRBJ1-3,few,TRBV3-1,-,TGTGCCAGCACCAGGAACTCTGGAAACACCATATATTTT,CASTRNSGNTIYF
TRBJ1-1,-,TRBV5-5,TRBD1,TGTGCCAGCAGGCCACAGGGGGCGAGGACTGAAGCTTTCTTT,CASRPQGARTEAFF
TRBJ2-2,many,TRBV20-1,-,TGCAGTGCTAGCCAAGGGCGGAAAAACACCGGGGAGCTGTTTTTT,CSASQGRKNTGELFF
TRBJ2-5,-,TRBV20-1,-,TGCAGTGCTAGAGAACTTCAGGAGGCCAAAGAGACCCAGTACTTC,CSARELQEAKETQYF
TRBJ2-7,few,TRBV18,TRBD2,TGTGCCAGCTCATCCACTAGCGGGATCCCCCACGAGCAGTACTTC,CASSSTSGIPHEQYF
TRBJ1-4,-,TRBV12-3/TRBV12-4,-,TGTGCCAGCAGTCCCGGGACTATCGAAAAACTGTTTTTT,CASSPGTIEKLFF
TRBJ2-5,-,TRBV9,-,TGTGCCAGCAGCCATAGCGGACAAGAGACCCAGTACTTC,CASSHSGQETQYF
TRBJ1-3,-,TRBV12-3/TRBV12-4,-,TGTGCCAGCAGTGGGGGAACTGGAAACATATATTTT,CASSGGTGNIYF